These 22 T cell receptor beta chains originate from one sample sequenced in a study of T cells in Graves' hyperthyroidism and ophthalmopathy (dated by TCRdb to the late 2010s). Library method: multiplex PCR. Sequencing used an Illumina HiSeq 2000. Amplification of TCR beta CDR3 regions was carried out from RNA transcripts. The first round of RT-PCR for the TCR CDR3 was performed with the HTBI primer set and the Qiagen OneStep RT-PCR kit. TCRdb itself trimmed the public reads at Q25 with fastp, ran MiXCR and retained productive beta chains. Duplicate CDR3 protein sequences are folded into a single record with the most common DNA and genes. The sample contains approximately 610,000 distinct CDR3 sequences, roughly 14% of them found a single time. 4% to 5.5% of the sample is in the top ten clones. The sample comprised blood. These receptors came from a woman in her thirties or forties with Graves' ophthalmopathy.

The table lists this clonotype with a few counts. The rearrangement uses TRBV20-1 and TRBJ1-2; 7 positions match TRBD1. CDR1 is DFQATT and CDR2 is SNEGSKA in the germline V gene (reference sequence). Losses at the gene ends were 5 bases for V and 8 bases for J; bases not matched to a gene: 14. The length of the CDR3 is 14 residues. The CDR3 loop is CSAGATGTEDGYTF. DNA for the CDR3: TGCAGTGCTGGAGCGACCGGGACAGAAGACGGCTACACCTTC.

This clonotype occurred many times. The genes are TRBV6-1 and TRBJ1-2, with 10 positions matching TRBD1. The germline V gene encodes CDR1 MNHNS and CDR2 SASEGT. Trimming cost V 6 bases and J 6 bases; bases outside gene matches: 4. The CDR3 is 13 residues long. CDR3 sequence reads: CASSAGTGDGYTF. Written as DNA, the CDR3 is TGTGCCAGCAGCGCCGGGACAGGGGATGGCTACACCTTC.

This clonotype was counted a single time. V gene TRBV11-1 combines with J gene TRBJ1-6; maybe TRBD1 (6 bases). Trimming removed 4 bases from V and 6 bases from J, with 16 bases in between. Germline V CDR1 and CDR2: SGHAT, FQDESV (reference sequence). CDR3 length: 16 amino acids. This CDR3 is CASSSPVEQGNSPLHF. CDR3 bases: TGTGCCAGCAGCTCGCCGGTGGAACAGGGTAATTCACCCCTCCACTTT.

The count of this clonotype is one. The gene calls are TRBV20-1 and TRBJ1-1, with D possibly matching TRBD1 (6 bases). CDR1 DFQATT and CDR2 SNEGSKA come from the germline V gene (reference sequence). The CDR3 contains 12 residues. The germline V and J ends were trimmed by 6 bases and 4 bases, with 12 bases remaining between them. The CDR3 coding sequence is TGCAGTGCCCCCCGAGGGGGCACTGAAGCTTTCTTT. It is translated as CSAPRGGTEAFF.

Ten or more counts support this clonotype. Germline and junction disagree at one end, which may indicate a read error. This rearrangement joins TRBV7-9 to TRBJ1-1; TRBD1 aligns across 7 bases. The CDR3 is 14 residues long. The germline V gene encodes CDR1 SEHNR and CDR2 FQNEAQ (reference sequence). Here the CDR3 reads CASSLDYRGTKAFF. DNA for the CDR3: TGTGCCAGCAGCCTAGACTACAGGGGCACTAAAGCTTTCTTT.

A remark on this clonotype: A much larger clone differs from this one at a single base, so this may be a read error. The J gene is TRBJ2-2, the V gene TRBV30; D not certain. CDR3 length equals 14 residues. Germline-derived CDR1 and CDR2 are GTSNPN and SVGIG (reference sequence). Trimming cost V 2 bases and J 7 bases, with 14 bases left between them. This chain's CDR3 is CAWSRVGEHGELFF. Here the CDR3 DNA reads TGTGCCTGGAGTAGGGTCGGAGAGCACGGGGAGCTGTTTTTT.

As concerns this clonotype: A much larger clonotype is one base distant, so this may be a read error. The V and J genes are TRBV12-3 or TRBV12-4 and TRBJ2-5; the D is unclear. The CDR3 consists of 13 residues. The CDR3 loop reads CASSLETKETQCF. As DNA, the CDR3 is TGTGCCAGCAGTTTAGAGACAAAAGAGACCCAGTGCTTC.

CDR3 in amino acids: CAWSRSAAGTIYF. CDR3 nucleotide sequence: TGTGCCTGGAGTAGGTCGGCGGCCGGCACCATATATTTT. V usage is TRBV30 and J usage is TRBJ1-3; the D is unclear. Looked up from germline, CDR1 is GTSNPN and CDR2 is SVGIG (reference sequence). The CDR3 is 13 amino acids. The V end was cut by 2 bases, the J end by 9 bases, with 14 bases between.

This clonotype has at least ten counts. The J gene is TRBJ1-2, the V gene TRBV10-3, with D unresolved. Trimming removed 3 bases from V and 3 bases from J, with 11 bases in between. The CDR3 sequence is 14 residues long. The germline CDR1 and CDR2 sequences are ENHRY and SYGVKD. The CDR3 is CAISELTEDYGYTF. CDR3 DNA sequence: TGTGCCATCAGTGAATTGACGGAAGACTATGGCTACACCTTC.

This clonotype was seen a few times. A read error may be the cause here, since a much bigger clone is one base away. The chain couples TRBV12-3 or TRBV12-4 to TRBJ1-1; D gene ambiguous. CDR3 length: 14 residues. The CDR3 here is CVSSLIHPDTEAFF. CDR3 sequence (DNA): TGTGTCAGCAGTTTAATTCACCCCGACACTGAAGCTTTCTTT.

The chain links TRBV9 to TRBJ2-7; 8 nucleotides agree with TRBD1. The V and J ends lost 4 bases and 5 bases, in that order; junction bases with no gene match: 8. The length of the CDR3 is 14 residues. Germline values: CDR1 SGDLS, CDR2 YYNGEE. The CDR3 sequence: CASSPGDRPHEQYF. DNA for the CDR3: TGTGCCAGCAGCCCCGGGGACAGGCCCCACGAGCAGTACTTC.

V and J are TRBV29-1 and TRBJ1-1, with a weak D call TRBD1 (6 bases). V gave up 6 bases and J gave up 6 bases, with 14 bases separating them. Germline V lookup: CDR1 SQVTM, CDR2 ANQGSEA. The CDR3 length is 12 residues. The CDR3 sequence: CSVDQGFSEAFF. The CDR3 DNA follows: TGCAGCGTGGACCAGGGGTTCTCTGAAGCTTTCTTT.

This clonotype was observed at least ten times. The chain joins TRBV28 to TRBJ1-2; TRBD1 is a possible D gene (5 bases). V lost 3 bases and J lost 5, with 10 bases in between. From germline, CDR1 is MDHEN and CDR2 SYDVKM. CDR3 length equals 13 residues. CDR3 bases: TGTGCCAGCAGTTTTAGGACATTTTATGGCTACACCTTC. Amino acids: CASSFRTFYGYTF.

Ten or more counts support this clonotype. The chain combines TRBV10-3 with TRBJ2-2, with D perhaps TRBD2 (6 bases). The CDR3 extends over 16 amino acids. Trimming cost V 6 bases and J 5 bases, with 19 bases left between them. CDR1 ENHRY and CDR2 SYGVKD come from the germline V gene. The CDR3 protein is CAISGPPRGGTGELFF. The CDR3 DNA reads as TGTGCCATCAGCGGGCCCCCGCGTGGAGGGACCGGGGAGCTGTTTTTT.

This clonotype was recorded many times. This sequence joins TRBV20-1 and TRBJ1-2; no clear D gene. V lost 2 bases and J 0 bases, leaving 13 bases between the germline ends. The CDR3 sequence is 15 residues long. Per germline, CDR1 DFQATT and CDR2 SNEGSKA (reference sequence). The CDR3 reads CSARRQDLANYGYTF. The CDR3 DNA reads TGCAGTGCTAGACGCCAGGACCTAGCTAACTATGGCTACACCTTC.

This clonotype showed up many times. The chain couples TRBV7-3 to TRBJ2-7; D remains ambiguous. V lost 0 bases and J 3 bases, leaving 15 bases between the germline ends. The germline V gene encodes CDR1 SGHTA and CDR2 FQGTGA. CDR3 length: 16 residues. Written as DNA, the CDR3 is TGTGCCAGCAGCTTAACGTGGCGCCCACACTACTACGAGCAGTACTTC. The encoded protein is CASSLTWRPHYYEQYF.

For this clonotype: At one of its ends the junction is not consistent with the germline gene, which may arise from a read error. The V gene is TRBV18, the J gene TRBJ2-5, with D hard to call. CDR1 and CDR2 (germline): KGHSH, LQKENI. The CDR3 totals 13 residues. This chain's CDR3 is CASSPGLAETHYF. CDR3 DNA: TGTGCCAGCTCACCAGGGTTGGCAGAGACCCACTACTTC.

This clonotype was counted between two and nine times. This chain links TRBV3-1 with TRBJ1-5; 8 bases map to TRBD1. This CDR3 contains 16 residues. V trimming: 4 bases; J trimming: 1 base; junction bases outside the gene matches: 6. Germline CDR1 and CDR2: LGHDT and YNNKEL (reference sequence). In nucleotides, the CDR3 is TGTGCCAGCAGCCCCTCAGGGGGCTGGAGCAATCAGCCCCAGCATTTT. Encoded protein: CASSPSGGWSNQPQHF.

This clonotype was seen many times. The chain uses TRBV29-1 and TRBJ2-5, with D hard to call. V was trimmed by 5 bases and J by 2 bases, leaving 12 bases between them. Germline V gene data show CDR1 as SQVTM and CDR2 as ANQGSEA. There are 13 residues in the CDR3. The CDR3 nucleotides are TGCAGCGTTCCAAGGGTGGGGCAAGAGACCCAGTACTTC. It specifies CSVPRVGQETQYF.

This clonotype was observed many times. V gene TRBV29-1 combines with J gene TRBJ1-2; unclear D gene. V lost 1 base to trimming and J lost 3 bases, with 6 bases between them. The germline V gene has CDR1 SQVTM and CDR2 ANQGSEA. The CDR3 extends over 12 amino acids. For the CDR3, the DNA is TGCAGCGTTGAAGGGCAGGACTATGGCTACACCTTC. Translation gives CSVEGQDYGYTF. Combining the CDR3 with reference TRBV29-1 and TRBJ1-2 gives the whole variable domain SAVISQKPSRDICQRGTSLTIQCQVDSQVTMMFWYRQQPGQSLTLIATANQGSEATYESGFVIDKFPISRPNLTFSTLTVSNMSPEDSSIYLCSVEGQDYGYTFGSGTRLTVV.

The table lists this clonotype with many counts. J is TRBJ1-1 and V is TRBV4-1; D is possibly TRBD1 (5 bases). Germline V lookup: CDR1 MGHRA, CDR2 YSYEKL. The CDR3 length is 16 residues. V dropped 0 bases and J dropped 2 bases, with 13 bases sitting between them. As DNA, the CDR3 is TGCGCCAGCAGCCAAGATCGGCGGGGGGTTAACACTGAAGCTTTCTTT. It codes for CASSQDRRGVNTEAFF.

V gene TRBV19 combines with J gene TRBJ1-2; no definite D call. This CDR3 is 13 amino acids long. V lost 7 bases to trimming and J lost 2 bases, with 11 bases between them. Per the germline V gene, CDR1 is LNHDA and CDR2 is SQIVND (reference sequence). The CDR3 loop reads CASTAQLNYGYTF. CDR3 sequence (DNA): TGTGCCAGTACTGCCCAGCTAAACTATGGCTACACCTTC.